This TCR beta chain was sequenced for a study of T cells in Graves' hyperthyroidism and ophthalmopathy. This clonotype was found many times. Amplified TCR beta CDR3 regions derived from RNA transcripts. The study used the HTBI primer set for a first-round RT-PCR of the TCR CDR3. TCRdb re-called the multiplex PCR reads through MiXCR, storing one row per CDR3 protein. The repertoire consists of approximately 480,000 distinct CDR3 sequences, with about 20% occurring once and the leading ten covering less than 30%. The junction had 11 bases not matched to a gene; V was cut back by 6 bases and J by 4 bases. The germline V gene has CDR1 SNHLY and CDR2 FYNNEI. The CDR3 covers 16 residues.

The V and J genes are TRBV2 and TRBJ2-2; 7 bases line up with TRBD1. This TCR was recovered from a man between 18 and 35 years old with Graves' hyperthyroidism. Sequenced input: blood. The DNA of the CDR3 is TGTGCCAGCAGCCGAAAGGCACAGGGGCGCACCGGGGAGCTGTTTTTT. The encoded protein is CASSRKAQGRTGELFF.